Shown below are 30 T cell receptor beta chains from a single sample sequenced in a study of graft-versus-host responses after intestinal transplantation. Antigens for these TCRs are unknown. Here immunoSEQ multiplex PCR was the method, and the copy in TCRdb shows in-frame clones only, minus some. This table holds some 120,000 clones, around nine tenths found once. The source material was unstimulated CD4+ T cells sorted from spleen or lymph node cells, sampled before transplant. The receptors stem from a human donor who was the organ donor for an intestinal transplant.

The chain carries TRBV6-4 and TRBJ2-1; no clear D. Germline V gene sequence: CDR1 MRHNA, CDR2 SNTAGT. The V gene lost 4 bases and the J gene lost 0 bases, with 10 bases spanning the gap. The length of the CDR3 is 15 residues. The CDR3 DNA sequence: TGTGCCAGCAGTGTAGCCCCGAGCTCCTACAATGAGCAGTTCTTC. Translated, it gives CASSVAPSSYNEQFF.

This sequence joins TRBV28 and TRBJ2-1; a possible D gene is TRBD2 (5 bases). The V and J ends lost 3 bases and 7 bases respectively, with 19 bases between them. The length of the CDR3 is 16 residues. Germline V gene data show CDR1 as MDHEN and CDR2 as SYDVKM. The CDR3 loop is CASSFYPPSGINEQFF. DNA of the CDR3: TGTGCCAGCAGTTTTTACCCTCCTTCGGGAATAAATGAGCAGTTCTTC.

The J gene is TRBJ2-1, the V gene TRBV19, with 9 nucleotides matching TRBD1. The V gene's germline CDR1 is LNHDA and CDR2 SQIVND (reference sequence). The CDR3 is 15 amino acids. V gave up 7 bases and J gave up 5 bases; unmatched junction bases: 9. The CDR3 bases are TGTGCCAGTAAACACCGGGACAGGGATAACAATGAGCAGTTCTTC. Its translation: CASKHRDRDNNEQFF.

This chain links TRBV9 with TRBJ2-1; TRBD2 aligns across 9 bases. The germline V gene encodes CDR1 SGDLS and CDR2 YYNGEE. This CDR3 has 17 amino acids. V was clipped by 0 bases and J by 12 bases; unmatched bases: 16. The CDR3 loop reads CASSVGPSGLATELQFF. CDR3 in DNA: TGTGCCAGCAGCGTAGGTCCCAGTGGACTAGCGACGGAATTGCAGTTCTTC.

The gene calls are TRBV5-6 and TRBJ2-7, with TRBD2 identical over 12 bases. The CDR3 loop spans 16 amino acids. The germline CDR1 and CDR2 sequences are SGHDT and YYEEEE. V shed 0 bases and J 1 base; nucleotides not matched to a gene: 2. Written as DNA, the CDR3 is TGTGCCAGCAGCTTGGAGGGACTAGCGGGTTCCTACGAGCAGTACTTC. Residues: CASSLEGLAGSYEQYF.

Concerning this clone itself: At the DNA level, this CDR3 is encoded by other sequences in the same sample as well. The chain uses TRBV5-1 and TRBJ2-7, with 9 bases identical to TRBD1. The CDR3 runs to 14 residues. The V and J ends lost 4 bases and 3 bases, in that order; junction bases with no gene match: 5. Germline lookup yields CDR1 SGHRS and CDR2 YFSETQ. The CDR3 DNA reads TGCGCCAGCAGCCTAGGGACAGGGAACTACGAGCAGTACTTC. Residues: CASSLGTGNYEQYF.

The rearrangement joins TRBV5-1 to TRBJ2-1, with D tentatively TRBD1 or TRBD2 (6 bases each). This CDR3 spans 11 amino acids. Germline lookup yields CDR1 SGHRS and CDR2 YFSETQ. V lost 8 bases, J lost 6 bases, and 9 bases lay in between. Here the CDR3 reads CASGGLNEQFF. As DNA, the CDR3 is TGCGCCAGTGGGGGGCTCAATGAGCAGTTCTTC.

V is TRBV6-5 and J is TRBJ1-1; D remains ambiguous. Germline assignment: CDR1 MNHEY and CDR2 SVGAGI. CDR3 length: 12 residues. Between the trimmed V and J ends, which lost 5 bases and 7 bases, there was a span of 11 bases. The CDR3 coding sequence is TGTGCCAGCAGTCAAGGGCATAATGAAGCTTTCTTT. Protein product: CASSQGHNEAFF.

CDR3 in amino acids: CASSPHWAGAEQFF. CDR3 DNA: TGTGCCAGTAGTCCCCATTGGGCGGGGGCCGAACAGTTCTTC. The chain uses TRBV19 and TRBJ2-1, with D possibly TRBD2 on 7 matching bases. Germline V gene lookup returns CDR1 LNHDA and CDR2 SQIVND (reference sequence). This CDR3 is built from 14 residues. Trimming took 5 bases from V and 13 from J, leaving 21 bases between them.

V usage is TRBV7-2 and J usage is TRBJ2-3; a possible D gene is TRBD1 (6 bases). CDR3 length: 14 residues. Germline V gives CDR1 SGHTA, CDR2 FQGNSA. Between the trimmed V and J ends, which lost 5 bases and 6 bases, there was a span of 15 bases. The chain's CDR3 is CASSQDSLVDTQYF. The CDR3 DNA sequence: TGTGCCAGCAGCCAGGACAGCCTCGTGGATACGCAGTATTTT.

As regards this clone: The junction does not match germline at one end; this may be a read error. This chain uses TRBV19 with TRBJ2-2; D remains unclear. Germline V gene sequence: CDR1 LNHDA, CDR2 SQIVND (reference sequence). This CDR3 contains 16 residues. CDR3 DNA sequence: TGTGCCAGTAGTATAGGCCCTTACTCGAACACCAGGGAGCTGTTTTTT. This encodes CASSIGPYSNTRELFF.

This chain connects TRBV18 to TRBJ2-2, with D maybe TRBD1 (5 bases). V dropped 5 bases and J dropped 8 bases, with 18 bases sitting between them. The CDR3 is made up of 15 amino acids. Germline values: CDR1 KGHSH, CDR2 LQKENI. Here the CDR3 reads CASSSKDTLGGELFF. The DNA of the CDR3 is TGTGCCAGCTCATCAAAGGACACCCTTGGAGGGGAGCTGTTTTTT.

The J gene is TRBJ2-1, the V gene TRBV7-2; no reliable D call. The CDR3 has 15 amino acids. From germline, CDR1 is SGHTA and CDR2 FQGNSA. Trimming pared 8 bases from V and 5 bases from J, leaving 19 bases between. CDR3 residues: CASAQTWGSHNEQFF. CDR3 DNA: TGTGCCAGCGCCCAAACCTGGGGTAGCCACAATGAGCAGTTCTTC.

The CDR3 is CASSKRQSSTEAFF. For the CDR3, the DNA is TGTGCCAGCAGCAAGAGGCAGAGTAGTACTGAAGCTTTCTTT. The rearrangement links TRBV7-2 to TRBJ1-1; D gene unclear. Trimming stripped 5 bases from V and 5 bases from J, with 15 bases between. Germline-derived CDR1 and CDR2 are SGHTA and FQGNSA. The length of the CDR3 is 14 residues.

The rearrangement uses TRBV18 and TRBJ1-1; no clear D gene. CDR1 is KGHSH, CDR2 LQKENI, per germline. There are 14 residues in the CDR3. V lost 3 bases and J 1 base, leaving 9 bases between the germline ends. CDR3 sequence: CASSPSGPNTEAFF. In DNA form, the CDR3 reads TGTGCCAGCTCACCGTCAGGTCCGAACACTGAAGCTTTCTTT.

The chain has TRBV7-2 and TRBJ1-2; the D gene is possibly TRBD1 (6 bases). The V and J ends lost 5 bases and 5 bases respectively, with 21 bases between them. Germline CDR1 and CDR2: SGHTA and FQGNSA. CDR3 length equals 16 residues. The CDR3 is CASSLRTADDVYGYTF. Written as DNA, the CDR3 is TGTGCCAGCAGCCTTCGGACAGCGGACGATGTTTATGGCTACACCTTC.

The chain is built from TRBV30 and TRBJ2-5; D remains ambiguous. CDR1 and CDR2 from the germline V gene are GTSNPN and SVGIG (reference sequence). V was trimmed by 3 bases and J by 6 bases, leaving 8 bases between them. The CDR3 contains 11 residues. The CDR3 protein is CAWRSQKTQYF. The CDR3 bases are TGTGCCTGGAGGTCCCAGAAGACCCAGTACTTC.

The chain's CDR3 is CASSPNNIQETQYF. The CDR3 DNA sequence: TGTGCCAGCTCACCTAATAACATCCAAGAGACCCAGTACTTC. J is TRBJ2-5 and V is TRBV18; D not certain. The CDR3 runs to 14 residues. Germline CDR1 is KGHSH and CDR2 is LQKENI. V was clipped by 3 bases and J by 1 base, with 9 bases between them. Drawing the rest from reference TRBV18 and TRBJ2-5, the complete variable domain is NAGVMQNPRHLVRRRGQEARLRCSPMKGHSHVYWYRQLPEEGLKFMVYLQKENIIDESGMPKERFSAEFPKEGPSILRIQQVVRGDSAAYFCASSPNNIQETQYFGPGTRLLVL.

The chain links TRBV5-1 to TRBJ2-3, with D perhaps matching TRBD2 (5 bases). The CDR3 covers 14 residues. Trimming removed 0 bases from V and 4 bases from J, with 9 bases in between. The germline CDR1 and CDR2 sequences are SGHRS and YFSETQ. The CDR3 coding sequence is TGCGCCAGCAGCTTGGTCTCCGGGGCAGATACGCAGTATTTT. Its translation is CASSLVSGADTQYF.

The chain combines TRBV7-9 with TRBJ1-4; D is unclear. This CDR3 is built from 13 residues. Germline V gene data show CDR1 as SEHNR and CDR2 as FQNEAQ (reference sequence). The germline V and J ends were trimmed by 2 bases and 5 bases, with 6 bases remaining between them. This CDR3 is CASSLQANEKLFF. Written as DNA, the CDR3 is TGTGCCAGCAGCTTACAGGCCAATGAAAAACTGTTTTTT.

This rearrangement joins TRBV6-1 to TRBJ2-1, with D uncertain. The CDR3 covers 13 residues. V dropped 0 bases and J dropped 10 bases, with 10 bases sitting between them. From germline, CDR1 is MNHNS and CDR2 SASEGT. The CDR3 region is CASSEARTGEQFF. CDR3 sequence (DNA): TGTGCCAGCAGTGAAGCGCGGACCGGGGAGCAGTTCTTC.

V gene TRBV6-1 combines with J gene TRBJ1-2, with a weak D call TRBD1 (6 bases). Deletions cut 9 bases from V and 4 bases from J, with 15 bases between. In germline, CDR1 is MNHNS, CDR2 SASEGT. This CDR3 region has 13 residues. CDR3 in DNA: TGTGCCAGTGGTTGGGGGCGATTCTATGGCTACACCTTC. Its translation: CASGWGRFYGYTF.

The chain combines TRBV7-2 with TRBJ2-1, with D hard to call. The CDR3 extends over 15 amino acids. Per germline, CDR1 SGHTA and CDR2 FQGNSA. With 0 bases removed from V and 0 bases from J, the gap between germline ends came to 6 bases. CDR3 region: CASSLAQSSYNEQFF. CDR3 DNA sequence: TGTGCCAGCAGCTTAGCGCAGAGCTCCTACAATGAGCAGTTCTTC.

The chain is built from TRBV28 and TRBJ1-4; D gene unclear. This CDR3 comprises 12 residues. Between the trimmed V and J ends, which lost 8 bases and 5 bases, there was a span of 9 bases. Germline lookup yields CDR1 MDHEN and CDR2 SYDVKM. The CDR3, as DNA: TGTGCCAGCGGCAACTTGAATGAAAAACTGTTTTTT. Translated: CASGNLNEKLFF.

The CDR3 DNA reads TGTGCCAGCAGCTTACGATTCCGGGATACGCAGTATTTT. Its protein product is CASSLRFRDTQYF. This chain uses TRBV11-1 with TRBJ2-3; the D is unclear. The CDR3 contains 13 residues. Germline loops: CDR1 SGHAT, CDR2 FQDESV (reference sequence). V was shortened by 2 bases and J by 6 bases, with 9 bases between the two germline ends.

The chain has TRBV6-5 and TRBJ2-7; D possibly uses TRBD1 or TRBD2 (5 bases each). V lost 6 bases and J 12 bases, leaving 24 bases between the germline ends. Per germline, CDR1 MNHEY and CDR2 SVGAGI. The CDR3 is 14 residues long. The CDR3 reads CASSLDGTRKQSYF. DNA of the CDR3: TGTGCCAGCAGCCTCGACGGGACGAGGAAGCAGTCGTACTTC.

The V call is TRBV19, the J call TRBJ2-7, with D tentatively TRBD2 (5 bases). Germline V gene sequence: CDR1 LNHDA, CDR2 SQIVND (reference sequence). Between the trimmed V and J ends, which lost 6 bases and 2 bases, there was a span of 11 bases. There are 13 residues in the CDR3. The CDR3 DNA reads TGTGCCAGTAGCCCGGACTGGGCCTACGAGCAGTACTTC. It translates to CASSPDWAYEQYF. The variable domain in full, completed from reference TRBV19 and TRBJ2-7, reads DGGITQSPKYLFRKEGQNVTLSCEQNLNHDAMYWYRQDPGQGLRLIYYSQIVNDFQKGDIAEGYSVSREKKESFPLTVTSAQKNPTAFYLCASSPDWAYEQYFGPGTRLTVT.

The CDR3 DNA reads TGCGCCAGCAGCTTGGTGTCAGGGCGAGCGGAGACCCAGTACTTC. Its translation: CASSLVSGRAETQYF. The V and J genes are TRBV5-1 and TRBJ2-5; the D gene is possibly TRBD1 (5 bases). The germline V gene encodes CDR1 SGHRS and CDR2 YFSETQ. V lost 0 bases and J lost 5, with 14 bases in between. This CDR3 comprises 15 residues.

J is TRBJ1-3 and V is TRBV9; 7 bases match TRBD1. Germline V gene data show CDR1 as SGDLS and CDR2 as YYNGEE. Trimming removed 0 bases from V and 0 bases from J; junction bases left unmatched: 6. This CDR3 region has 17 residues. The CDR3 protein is CASSVAGQTFSGNTIYF. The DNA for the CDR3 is TGTGCCAGCAGCGTAGCGGGACAGACTTTCTCTGGAAACACCATATATTTT.

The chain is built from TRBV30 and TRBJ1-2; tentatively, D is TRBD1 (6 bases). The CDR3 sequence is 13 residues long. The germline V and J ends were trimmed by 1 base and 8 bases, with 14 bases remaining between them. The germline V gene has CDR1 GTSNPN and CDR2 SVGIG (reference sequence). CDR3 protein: CAWSEQGQWGYTF. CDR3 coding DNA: TGTGCCTGGAGTGAGCAGGGGCAATGGGGCTACACCTTC.